This TCR beta chain was recovered during a study of PD-1 blockade in mismatch repair-deficient tumors (dated by TCRdb to about 2017). For the wider study: Between late 2013 and September 2016, 86 consecutive patients with over ten mismatch repair-deficient cancer types, all previously treated and progressing, were enrolled in the trial. Deep sequencing of TCR CDR3 regions was used to track tumor-associated T cell clones in peripheral blood of patients responding to PD-1 blockade. Points the paper makes about the study in general: Tumor-resident clones, often undetectable in blood before treatment, expanded rapidly after pembrolizumab and then contracted, generally before radiologic responses.

Turning to this clone: Its antigen is unknown. No much larger clonotype is one base removed from it; base qualities were not supplied.

The protocol used for the library was the immunoSEQ multiplex PCR assay. The immuneACCESS repertoire file appears here via TCRdb, limited to in-frame rearrangements. These files lack a portion of the clones; in checked studies, under half of the deficit traces to unresolved V genes, and the cause of the others is not known. Recorded for this sample are tens of thousands of clones; roughly 84% of them occurred a single time. Of the sample, around 1% falls within the top ten clones. Counted from cysteine to phenylalanine, this CDR3 has 14 amino acids. CDR3 DNA is the only sequence kept; it has 42 bases, read in frame from the first base. From the germline V gene, CDR1 is KGHSH and CDR2 is LQKENI. The junction shows trimming of 0 bases on V and 4 bases on J, plus 6 bases between the germline ends. Mismatch repair deficiency in every enrolled patient was established by polymerase chain reaction or immunohistochemistry. TCR sequencing was performed for a few patients who responded to pembrolizumab therapy. The phase II trial prospectively tested pembrolizumab PD-1 blockade in advanced mismatch repair-deficient cancers regardless of tissue of origin. Peripheral blood T cell samples were serially collected before and at multiple times after PD-1 blockade was started. Blood sampling times were expressed in weeks after the first pembrolizumab dose.

The source is an adult with mismatch repair-deficient cancer. The rearrangement joined TRBV18 to TRBJ2-2; possibly the D gene is TRBD2, per 5 matching bases. Specimen: PBMCs, collected less than 40 weeks after starting pembrolizumab. The CDR3 region has the sequence CASSPPGSTGELFF. The DNA sequence follows: TGTGCCAGCTCACCACCGGGGAGCACCGGGGAGCTGTTTTTT. Where the CDR3 stops, the reference TRBV18 and TRBJ2-2 genes take over; the full variable domain is NAGVMQNPRHLVRRRGQEARLRCSPMKGHSHVYWYRQLPEEGLKFMVYLQKENIIDESGMPKERFSAEFPKEGPSILRIQQVVRGDSAAYFCASSPPGSTGELFFGEGSRLTVL.